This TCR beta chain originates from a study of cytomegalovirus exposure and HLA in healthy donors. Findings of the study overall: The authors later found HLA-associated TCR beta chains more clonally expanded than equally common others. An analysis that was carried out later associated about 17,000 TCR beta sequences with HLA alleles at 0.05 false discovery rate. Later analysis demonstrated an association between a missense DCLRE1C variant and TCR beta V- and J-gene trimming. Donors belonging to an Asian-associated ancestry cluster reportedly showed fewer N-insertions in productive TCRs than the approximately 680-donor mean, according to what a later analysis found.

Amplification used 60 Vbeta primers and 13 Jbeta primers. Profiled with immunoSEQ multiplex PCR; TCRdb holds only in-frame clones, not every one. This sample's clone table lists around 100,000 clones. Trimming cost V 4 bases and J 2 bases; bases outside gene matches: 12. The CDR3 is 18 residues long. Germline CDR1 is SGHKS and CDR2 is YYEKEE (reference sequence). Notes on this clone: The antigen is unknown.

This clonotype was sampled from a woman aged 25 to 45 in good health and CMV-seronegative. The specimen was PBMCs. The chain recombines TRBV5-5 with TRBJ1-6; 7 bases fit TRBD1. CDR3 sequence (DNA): TGTGCCAGCAGCAAAAAGGACAGGAGTGGGACCTATAATTCACCCCTCCACTTT. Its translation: CASSKKDRSGTYNSPLHF.